Shown below are 9 T cell receptor beta chains from a single sample sequenced in a study of shared clonotypes between healthy human individuals. Naive CD8 cells lacked CD45RO, underwent positive selection for CCR7 and left out terminally differentiated effector memory CD45RA+ cells. Libraries were prepared by immunoSEQ multiplex PCR; TCRdb keeps only in-frame clonotypes and omits some of them. The table includes around 2,000,000 clones, 85% to 95% detected once. Sequencing input: naive CD8+ T cells from PBMCs. These TCRs come from a man aged 18 to 29 in good health. Some clones in this sample may be carry-over from other donors' samples.

The DNA of the CDR3 is TGTGCCAGCAGCTTAGTATTGAGGGCGCAACAAACTGGAAACACCATATATTTT. Translation gives CASSLVLRAQQTGNTIYF. This chain uses TRBV11-2 with TRBJ1-3, with D uncertain. Germline V gives CDR1 SGHAT, CDR2 FQNNGV. The CDR3 totals 18 residues. The V end lost 1 base, the J end lost 2 bases, and 18 bases lay between the germline ends.

Of note for this clone: This same CDR3 is encoded by further DNA sequences in the sample. This rearrangement joins TRBV5-1 to TRBJ2-7; no definite D call. Germline loops: CDR1 SGHRS, CDR2 YFSETQ. The CDR3 is 12 amino acids. Trimming pared 2 bases from V and 2 bases from J, leaving 5 bases between. In DNA form, the CDR3 reads TGCGCCAGCAGCTTAACCCCCTACGAGCAGTACTTC. It codes for CASSLTPYEQYF. Based on the CDR3 plus reference TRBV5-1 and TRBJ2-7, the full variable domain is KAGVTQTPRYLIKTRGQQVTLSCSPISGHRSVSWYQQTPGQGLQFLFEYFSETQRNKGNFPGRFSGRQFSNSRSEMNVSTLELGDSALYLCASSLTPYEQYFGPGTRLTVT.

The chain joins TRBV29-1 to TRBJ2-1; 8 positions match TRBD1. The V and J ends lost 3 bases and 7 bases, in that order; junction bases with no gene match: 8. Germline values: CDR1 SQVTM, CDR2 ANQGSEA. The CDR3 has 14 residues. Here the CDR3 reads CSVDSPGGENEQFF. The CDR3 DNA follows: TGCAGCGTTGACTCGCCAGGGGGCGAGAATGAGCAGTTCTTC.

The V and J genes are TRBV6-4 and TRBJ2-1; tentatively, D is TRBD2 (6 bases). CDR1 is MRHNA and CDR2 is SNTAGT in the germline V gene. This CDR3 is 12 amino acids long. V was pared by 0 bases and J by 15 bases, with 12 bases between. CDR3: CASSDSSGPPFF. The CDR3 coding sequence is TGTGCCAGCAGTGACTCTAGCGGCCCCCCGTTCTTC.

The chain recombines TRBV9 with TRBJ1-1; D is undetermined. This CDR3 spans 12 amino acids. Per the germline V gene, CDR1 is SGDLS and CDR2 is YYNGEE. V was cut by 5 bases and J by 6 bases, with 11 bases left in between. The CDR3 sequence: CASRENSPEAFF. The CDR3 DNA sequence: TGTGCCAGCAGGGAAAACAGCCCTGAAGCTTTCTTT.

This sequence joins TRBV5-1 and TRBJ2-4; 7 bases fit TRBD1. The germline V gene has CDR1 SGHRS and CDR2 YFSETQ. The CDR3 has 17 amino acids. With V trimmed by 4 bases and J by 0 bases, 10 bases remained unmatched. CDR3 residues: CASSQEPGQLAKNIQYF. For the CDR3, the DNA is TGCGCCAGCAGCCAAGAACCGGGACAGCTAGCCAAAAACATTCAGTACTTC.

This clone was counted a single time. V and J are TRBV28 and TRBJ1-5, with D uncertain. Germline V lookup: CDR1 MDHEN, CDR2 SYDVKM. V shed 6 bases and J shed 2 bases, with 20 bases lying between them. The CDR3 spans 17 residues. CDR3 sequence: CASSLPREITGNQPQHF. CDR3 in DNA: TGTGCCAGCAGCCTCCCCCGGGAGATTACGGGCAATCAGCCCCAGCATTTT. Looking up the rest from reference TRBV28 and TRBJ1-5 gives the full variable domain: DVKVTQSSRYLVKRTGEKVFLECVQDMDHENMFWYRQDPGLGLRLIYFSYDVKMKEKGDIPEGYSVSREKKERFSLILESASTNQTSMYLCASSLPREITGNQPQHFGDGTRLSIL.

The chain links TRBV11-2 to TRBJ2-7; D unclear. Germline lookup yields CDR1 SGHAT and CDR2 FQNNGV. This CDR3 comprises 15 residues. Trimming stripped 1 base from V and 2 bases from J, with 12 bases between. Here the CDR3 reads CASSLGAYLAYEQYF. CDR3 in DNA: TGTGCCAGCAGCTTAGGAGCCTATTTGGCCTACGAGCAGTACTTC.

The V call is TRBV5-1, the J call TRBJ2-5; perhaps TRBD1 as D (6 bases). This CDR3 is built from 15 residues. Germline CDR1 SGHRS, CDR2 YFSETQ. Trimming removed 3 bases at V and 1 base at J, with 13 bases between. The CDR3 region has the DNA TGCGCCAGCAGCTCACAAGGACAGCCCCAAGAGACCCAGTACTTC. Protein: CASSSQGQPQETQYF.